The clone carrying this T cell receptor beta chain was picked up a small number of times. The data stem from a study of cytomegalovirus exposure and HLA in healthy donors. Assay: immunoSEQ multiplex PCR; the TCRdb copy retains only in-frame clones and omits some. The sample has approximately 140,000 clones; 70% to 90% are singletons. V was cut by 4 bases and J by 4 bases, with 10 bases left in between. Per germline, CDR1 SGHAT and CDR2 FQNNGV. The CDR3 length is 13 residues. Input material: PBMCs. The chain couples TRBV11-2 to TRBJ1-2, with D possibly matching TRBD1 (5 bases). The sequence was collected from a man aged 18 to 30 in good health and CMV-seronegative. The CDR3 spells CASSSTVTYGYTF. The CDR3 DNA reads as TGTGCCAGCAGCTCGACAGTTACCTATGGCTACACCTTC.